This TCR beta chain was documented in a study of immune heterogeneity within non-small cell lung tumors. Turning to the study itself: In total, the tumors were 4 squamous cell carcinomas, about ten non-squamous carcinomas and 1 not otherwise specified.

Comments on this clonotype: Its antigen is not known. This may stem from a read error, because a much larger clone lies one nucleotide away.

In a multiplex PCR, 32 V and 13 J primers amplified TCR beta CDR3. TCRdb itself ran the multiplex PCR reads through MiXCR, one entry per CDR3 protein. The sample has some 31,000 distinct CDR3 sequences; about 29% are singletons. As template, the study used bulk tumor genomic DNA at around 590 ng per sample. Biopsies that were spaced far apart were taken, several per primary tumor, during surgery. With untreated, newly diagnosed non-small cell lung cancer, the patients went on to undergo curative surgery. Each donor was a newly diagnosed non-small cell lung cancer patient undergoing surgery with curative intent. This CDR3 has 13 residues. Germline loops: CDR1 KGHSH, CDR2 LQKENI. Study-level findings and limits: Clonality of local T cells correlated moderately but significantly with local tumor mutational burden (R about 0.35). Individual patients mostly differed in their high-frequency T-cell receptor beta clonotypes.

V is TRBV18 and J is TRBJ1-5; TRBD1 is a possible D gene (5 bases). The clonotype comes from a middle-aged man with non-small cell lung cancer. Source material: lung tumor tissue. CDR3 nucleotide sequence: TGTGCCAACTCACTCCGGGACCCACAGCCCCAGCATTTT. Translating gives CANSLRDPQPQHF.